The rows below give T cell receptor beta chains drawn from one sample of a study of blood T cell repertoires in COVID-19. The data were produced by immunoSEQ multiplex PCR, yet TCRdb's version contains in-frame clones alone and is incomplete. The sample contains about 160,000 clones, about 85% of which appear only once. Specimen: peripheral blood. All receptors come from a woman aged 50 to 60 with COVID-19, enrolled during active disease. CDR3s include the opening cysteine and the closing phenylalanine or tryptophan. Fields, in order: D gene, V gene, clone size, J gene, CDR3 protein, CDR3 DNA. D genes are given only for firm matches. A clone size is listed for some rows: how often the clone was seen (once, few, many), or a class if it is expanded.

>.|TRBV5-4|.|TRBJ2-3
CASSLAGGHFTDTQYF
TGTGCCAGCAGCTTAGCCGGGGGGCACTTCACAGATACGCAGTATTTT
>TRBD1|TRBV6-5|.|TRBJ1-2
CASSSGQGAGNGYTF
TGTGCCAGCAGTTCCGGACAGGGGGCAGGAAATGGCTACACCTTC
>.|TRBV28|.|TRBJ2-5
CASSQRGETQYF
TGTGCCAGCAGTCAAAGGGGAGAGACCCAGTACTTC
>.|TRBV5-6|.|TRBJ2-5
CASSSGGQETQYF
TGTGCCAGCAGTTCCGGAGGCCAAGAGACCCAGTACTTC
>.|TRBV20-1|.|TRBJ2-7
CSASSDRTAYEQYF
TGCAGTGCTAGTAGCGACAGAACCGCCTACGAGCAGTACTTC
>.|TRBV6-5|once|TRBJ2-1
CASSPGYNEQFF
TGTGCCAGCAGTCCGGGGTACAATGAGCAGTTCTTC
>.|TRBV28|once|TRBJ1-5
CASSLSERSQPQHF
TGTGCCAGCAGTTTATCAGAAAGAAGTCAGCCCCAGCATTTT
>.|TRBV30|.|TRBJ1-2
CAFRDTTNYGYTF
TGTGCCTTCCGGGACACAACTAACTATGGCTACACCTTC
>.|TRBV20-1|.|TRBJ1-1
CSARSKAFF
TGCAGTGCTAGATCCAAAGCTTTCTTT
>TRBD2|TRBV27|.|TRBJ2-4
CASSPLAGAREYF
TGTGCCAGCAGTCCCCTAGCGGGGGCGCGAGAGTACTTC
>TRBD1|TRBV6-4|few|TRBJ1-4
CARLQGGLFF
TGTGCCAGGCTACAGGGGGGACTGTTTTTT
>TRBD1|TRBV5-6|.|TRBJ2-5
CASRFLGGDSQETQYF
TGTGCCAGCAGGTTTTTAGGTGGGGACAGCCAAGAGACCCAGTACTTC
>.|TRBV19|few|TRBJ2-5
CASRVTSVGAETQYF
TGTGCCAGTAGAGTCACTAGCGTGGGGGCAGAGACCCAGTACTTC
>.|TRBV6-5|.|TRBJ2-5
CANPWSGTQETQYF
TGTGCCAACCCCTGGTCGGGGACTCAAGAGACCCAGTACTTC
>.|TRBV7-9|.|TRBJ2-7
CASSLRDSRSYEQYF
TGTGCCAGCAGCTTGCGGGACAGCCGCTCCTACGAGCAGTACTTC
>TRBD1|TRBV7-9|.|TRBJ1-1
CASSTYRGQGEAFF
TGTGCCAGCAGCACCTACAGGGGGCAGGGTGAAGCTTTCTTT
>TRBD2|TRBV4-2|once|TRBJ2-1
CASSQASGGVPFF
TGTGCCAGCAGCCAAGCTAGCGGGGGGGTTCCGTTCTTC
>.|TRBV11-1|once|TRBJ1-6
CASSRTGNNSPLHF
TGTGCCAGCAGCCGGACGGGGAATAATTCACCCCTCCACTTT
>.|TRBV9|.|TRBJ2-7
CASSVEGGTPGEQYF
TGTGCCAGCAGCGTAGAAGGGGGAACTCCCGGGGAGCAGTACTTC
>.|TRBV7-7|.|TRBJ2-7
CASSLAGESEQYF
TGTGCCAGCAGCTTAGCAGGGGAAAGCGAGCAGTACTTC
>.|TRBV12-5|few|TRBJ1-1
CASGTVMNTEAFF
TGTGCTAGTGGAACAGTCATGAACACTGAAGCTTTCTTT
>.|TRBV6-2/TRBV6-3|few|TRBJ1-6
CASSQATYNSPLHF
TGTGCCAGCAGCCAAGCTACCTATAATTCACCCCTCCACTTT
>TRBD2|TRBV7-2|.|TRBJ2-1
CASSLVGVAGGYNEQFF
TGTGCCAGCAGCTTAGTCGGGGTAGCGGGGGGTTACAATGAGCAGTTCTTC
>.|TRBV28|.|TRBJ1-2
CASSLQNYGYTF
TGTGCCAGCAGTTTACAGAACTATGGCTACACCTTC
>.|TRBV5-6|.|TRBJ2-7
CASSAGSGFFEQYF
TGTGCCAGCAGCGCGGGGTCAGGGTTTTTCGAGCAGTACTTC
>.|TRBV18|.|TRBJ2-1
CASSPPVSGEQFF
TGTGCCAGCTCACCACCGGTGTCCGGGGAGCAGTTCTTC
>.|TRBV27|once|TRBJ1-5
CASRRLQGSRNQPQHF
TGTGCCAGCAGAAGACTCCAGGGGTCCCGCAATCAGCCCCAGCATTTT
>.|TRBV4-2|.|TRBJ1-5
CASSQDRAGAQPQHF
TGTGCCAGCAGCCAAGATAGGGCAGGGGCTCAGCCCCAGCATTTT
>.|TRBV7-3|.|TRBJ2-1
CASSLAGTPNEQFF
TGTGCCAGCAGCTTAGCCGGGACACCTAATGAGCAGTTCTTC
>.|TRBV30|once|TRBJ2-5
CAWSVGRLDRGETQYF
TGTGCCTGGAGTGTAGGACGGCTCGACCGGGGGGAGACCCAGTACTTC
>.|TRBV25-1|.|TRBJ2-1
CASSEWSRSNEQFF
TGTGCCAGCAGTGAATGGAGTAGGAGCAATGAGCAGTTCTTC
>.|TRBV5-1|once|TRBJ1-6
CASSLDRGSNSPLHF
TGCGCCAGCAGCTTGGATCGGGGGTCCAATTCACCCCTCCACTTT
>.|TRBV7-2|.|TRBJ1-4
CASSLALSEKLFF
TGTGCCAGCAGCTTAGCGCTTAGTGAAAAACTGTTTTTT
>TRBD1|TRBV7-9|.|TRBJ1-1
CASSLDRDTEAFF
TGTGCCAGCAGCTTGGACAGGGACACTGAAGCTTTCTTT
>.|TRBV30|many|TRBJ2-7
CAWSRSYEQYF
TGTGCCTGGAGTAGGAGTTACGAGCAGTACTTC
>.|TRBV10-2|.|TRBJ2-7
CASLLSYEQYF
TGCGCCAGCCTACTCTCCTACGAGCAGTACTTC
>TRBD2|TRBV6-4|.|TRBJ2-5
CASSDLTSGNQETQYF
TGTGCCAGCAGTGATCTGACTAGCGGCAACCAAGAGACCCAGTACTTC
>TRBD2|TRBV6-5|.|TRBJ2-3
CASSYTSGGTDTQYF
TGTGCCAGCAGTTACACTAGCGGGGGCACAGATACGCAGTATTTT
>.|TRBV4-1|.|TRBJ1-1
CASSQEGGGLNTEAFF
TGCGCCAGCAGCCAAGAAGGAGGCGGACTGAACACTGAAGCTTTCTTT